The 13 T cell receptor beta chains given below trace back to one sample, sequenced in a study of T cell responses to AZD1222 COVID-19 vaccine. The protocol was immunoSEQ multiplex PCR, while the TCRdb copy is restricted to in-frame clones and leaves out a portion. The sample has 100,000 to 130,000 clones; 80% to 95% are singletons. The sample was peripheral blood, taken 28 days after the second AZD1222 dose. Receptor source: an adult who received the AZD1222 COVID-19 vaccine.

This clone was picked up a small number of times. V usage is TRBV19 and J usage is TRBJ1-2; no definite D call. Germline V lookup: CDR1 LNHDA, CDR2 SQIVND (reference sequence). Trimming shortened V by 6 bases and J by 4 bases, and 18 bases separated the two germline ends. CDR3 length equals 15 residues. Here the CDR3 reads CASRDMDGRSYGYTF. The CDR3, as DNA: TGTGCCAGTAGGGATATGGACGGGCGCTCCTATGGCTACACCTTC.

J is TRBJ1-5 and V is TRBV18; perhaps TRBD1 as D (5 bases). Per the germline V gene, CDR1 is KGHSH and CDR2 is LQKENI. V was clipped by 6 bases and J by 2 bases, with 11 bases between them. The CDR3 extends over 14 amino acids. The CDR3 protein is CASSLQGGNQPQHF. The CDR3 DNA is TGTGCCAGCTCGCTCCAGGGAGGCAATCAGCCCCAGCATTTT. Supplemented by reference TRBV18 and TRBJ1-5, the full variable domain reads NAGVMQNPRHLVRRRGQEARLRCSPMKGHSHVYWYRQLPEEGLKFMVYLQKENIIDESGMPKERFSAEFPKEGPSILRIQQVVRGDSAAYFCASSLQGGNQPQHFGDGTRLSIL.

J is TRBJ1-2 and V is TRBV19; tentatively, D is TRBD1 (5 bases). V was cut by 5 bases and J by 5 bases, with 18 bases left in between. Germline V gene lookup returns CDR1 LNHDA and CDR2 SQIVND (reference sequence). The CDR3 covers 15 residues. The CDR3 DNA reads as TGTGCCAGTAGTTTGTTTGGAGGGGCTGGGTATGGCTACACCTTC. Protein: CASSLFGGAGYGYTF.

This clone was seen only once. CDR3 protein: CASSVNRGRNTEAFF. The CDR3 region has the DNA TGTGCCAGCAGTGTAAACAGGGGGCGAAACACTGAAGCTTTCTTT. This chain links TRBV28 with TRBJ1-1; 9 bases map to TRBD1. This CDR3 is built from 15 residues. Per germline, CDR1 MDHEN and CDR2 SYDVKM. Losses at the gene ends were 5 bases for V and 2 bases for J; bases not matched to a gene: 6.

This clone was seen only once. The chain is built from TRBV10-3 and TRBJ1-2; D not certain. This CDR3 region has 14 residues. Looked up from germline, CDR1 is ENHRY and CDR2 is SYGVKD. Trimming removed 4 bases at V and 5 bases at J, with 14 bases between. The CDR3 here is CAISANDTPYGYTF. CDR3 coding DNA: TGTGCCATCAGTGCGAACGACACTCCATATGGCTACACCTTC.

V and J are TRBV28 and TRBJ2-3; no reliable D call. The CDR3 covers 12 residues. Germline CDR1 reads MDHEN; CDR2 reads SYDVKM. With 5 bases removed from V and 5 bases from J, the gap between germline ends came to 8 bases. The CDR3 reads CASSPQLDTQYF. CDR3 DNA sequence: TGTGCCAGCAGTCCACAGCTAGATACGCAGTATTTT.

This clone was observed a single time. This rearrangement joins TRBV7-8 to TRBJ1-1; D is unclear. Per the germline V gene, CDR1 is SGHVS and CDR2 is FQNEAQ. The CDR3 is 18 amino acids. V was shortened by 4 bases and J by 2 bases, with 23 bases between the two germline ends. The CDR3 loop is CASSSGLYWEGYNTEAFF. CDR3 bases: TGTGCCAGCAGCTCCGGCCTTTATTGGGAAGGATATAACACTGAAGCTTTCTTT.

This sequence joins TRBV24-1 and TRBJ2-5; 8 bases fit TRBD1. J lost 3 bases, V lost 7 bases, and 6 bases had no gene match. The germline V gene encodes CDR1 KGHDR and CDR2 SFDVKD. The CDR3 totals 14 residues. The CDR3 sequence: CATRKTGDEETQYF. The CDR3 DNA reads TGTGCCACCAGAAAGACAGGGGATGAAGAGACCCAGTACTTC.

The V call is TRBV14, the J call TRBJ1-1; D call uncertain. CDR3 size: 13 residues. CDR1 and CDR2 (germline): SGHDN, FVKESK. The ends were cut back, 1 base at V and 7 bases at J, with 10 bases in the middle. The CDR3: CASSQAGRNEAFF. CDR3 coding DNA: TGTGCCAGCAGCCAAGCGGGGAGGAATGAAGCTTTCTTT.

Regarding this clone: The DNA is omitted, as the CDR3 cannot be located on it reliably, and the CDR3 follows TCRdb's listing. This chain uses TRBV2 with TRBJ1-2; the DNA was not used to check the table's D call, TRBD1. The CDR3 numbers 14 amino acids, ends counted. Germline V gene data show CDR1 as SNHLY and CDR2 as FYNNEI. CDR3: CASSELGWGQGANF.

The chain links TRBV7-9 to TRBJ1-3; possible D gene TRBD1, 5 bases. V shed 5 bases and J shed 8 bases, with 13 bases lying between them. CDR3 length: 13 residues. CDR1 is SEHNR, CDR2 FQNEAQ, per germline (reference sequence). Here the CDR3 reads CASSPRGGDTIYF. The CDR3 bases are TGTGCCAGCAGCCCCCGCGGGGGGGACACCATATATTTT.

The V gene is TRBV2, the J gene TRBJ2-3; 10 bases align to TRBD1. After removal of 8 bases from V and 6 bases from J, the junction contained 8 bases not matched to a gene. Germline CDR1 reads SNHLY; CDR2 reads FYNNEI. This CDR3 has 14 amino acids. This chain's CDR3 is CASFRDRGGDTQYF. CDR3 sequence (DNA): TGTGCCAGCTTCCGGGACAGGGGAGGGGATACGCAGTATTTT.

This rearrangement joins TRBV29-1 to TRBJ1-1; TRBD1 matches at 10 bases. Unmatched junction bases numbered 15, after V lost 3 bases and J lost 11 bases. The CDR3 runs to 15 residues. Germline-derived CDR1 and CDR2 are SQVTM and ANQGSEA. The CDR3 here is CSVEWSAGQGTSAFF. Here the CDR3 DNA reads TGCAGCGTTGAGTGGTCTGCGGGACAGGGGACGTCGGCTTTCTTT. The variable domain in full, completed from reference TRBV29-1 and TRBJ1-1, reads SAVISQKPSRDICQRGTSLTIQCQVDSQVTMMFWYRQQPGQSLTLIATANQGSEATYESGFVIDKFPISRPNLTFSTLTVSNMSPEDSSIYLCSVEWSAGQGTSAFFGQGTRLTVV.